This T cell receptor (beta chain) was obtained from a study of T cell changes during pregnancy in multiple sclerosis. Profiled with immunoSEQ multiplex PCR; TCRdb holds only in-frame clones, not every one. The sample carries 25,000 to 30,000 clones, approximately 91% recorded once. The germline gives CDR1 SGHTA, CDR2 FQGNSA. J was trimmed by 7 bases and V by 5 bases; bases with no gene match: 9. The CDR3 sequence is 17 residues long. The clonotype was recovered from a female donor in good health, enrolled as a control in a pregnancy study. The sample was CD4+ T cells from peripheral blood mononuclear cells, taken in the first trimester of pregnancy. The V and J genes are TRBV7-2 and TRBJ2-2, with 14 positions matching TRBD2. CDR3 bases: TGTGCCAGCAGCCCATCGGGACTAGCGGGAGTGCACGGGGAGCTGTTTTTT. Translating it yields CASSPSGLAGVHGELFF.